This entry is about one T cell receptor (beta chain). In the authors' methods: Nucleated cell number was recorded as an estimate derived from reference gene primer amplification. Method: immunoSEQ multiplex PCR; TCRdb's copy keeps in-frame clones and lacks some. Clone size and the V and J calls come from that table; the DNA yielded D and trimming. This sample has about 150,000 clones, with more than 70% found just once. The sample comes from a study of blood T cell repertoires in COVID-19. At the level of the study: Some COVID-19 samples were acute and others convalescent; all came from the United States, Italy and Spain. Nucleic acid was either cDNA or gDNA, and it came from T cells, B-cell-depleted T cells, or PBMCs.

The CDR3 sequence is 16 residues long. The V and J ends lost 8 bases and 0 bases respectively, with 16 bases between them. CDR1 and CDR2 from the germline V gene are LGHDT and YNNKEL (reference sequence). Sample: peripheral blood. The origin of this receptor is a man between 50 and 59 years old who had recovered from COVID-19. The V gene is TRBV3-1 (or the pseudogene TRBV3-2), the J gene TRBJ2-2; D possibly corresponds to TRBD2 (5 bases). CDR3: CASCLLRAPNTGELFF. Written as DNA, the CDR3 is TGTGCCAGCTGCCTTTTGAGGGCCCCGAACACCGGGGAGCTGTTTTTT.